This paragraph covers one T cell receptor beta chain sequence. This record belongs to a study of blood T cell repertoires in COVID-19. CDR3 length: 14 residues. The germline V and J ends were trimmed by 3 bases and 8 bases, with 16 bases remaining between them. Per germline, CDR1 KGHSH and CDR2 LQKENI. Original handling: Reference gene primer amplification in the assay estimated nucleated cell counts. Some clones are missing from TCRdb's copy, which holds only in-frame ones; the method was immunoSEQ multiplex PCR. The D gene and trimming were derived from the DNA, and the V and J assignments and clone size from that table. The repertoire holds roughly 68,000 clones, with roughly 90% as singletons.

Sequenced material: peripheral blood. This sequence originates from a man aged 35 to 55 with COVID-19, enrolled during active disease. This chain joins TRBV18 and TRBJ1-2; TRBD1 might be the D (5 bases). The CDR3 loop reads CASSPRDGGLGYTF. In DNA form, the CDR3 reads TGTGCCAGCTCACCGCGGGACGGCGGCTTGGGCTACACCTTC.